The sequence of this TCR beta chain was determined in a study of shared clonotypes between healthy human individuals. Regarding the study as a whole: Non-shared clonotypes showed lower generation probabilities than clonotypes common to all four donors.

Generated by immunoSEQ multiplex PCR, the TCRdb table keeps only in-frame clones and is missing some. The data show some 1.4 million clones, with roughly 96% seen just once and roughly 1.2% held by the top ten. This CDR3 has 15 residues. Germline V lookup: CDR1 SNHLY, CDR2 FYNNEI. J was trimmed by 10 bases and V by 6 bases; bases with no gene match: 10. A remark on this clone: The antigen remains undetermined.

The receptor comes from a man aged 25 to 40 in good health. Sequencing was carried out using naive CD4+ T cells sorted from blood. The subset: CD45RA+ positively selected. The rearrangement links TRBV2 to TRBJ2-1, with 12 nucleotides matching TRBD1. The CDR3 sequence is CASRAPGQGASEQFF. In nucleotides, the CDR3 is TGTGCCAGCAGAGCTCCGGGACAGGGGGCAAGCGAGCAGTTCTTC.